This entry lists 13 T cell receptor beta chains sequenced from one sample in a study of shared clonotypes between healthy human individuals. Libraries were prepared by immunoSEQ multiplex PCR; TCRdb keeps only in-frame clonotypes and omits some of them. The table includes 2 million to 2.5 million clones, just over 90% detected once. Material: naive CD4+ T cells from PBMCs. Subset defined: CD45RA+ positively selected. The receptors shown here come from a man in his late teens or twenties in good health. Some clones in this sample may be carry-over from other donors' samples.

The chain links TRBV28 to TRBJ2-2; 7 positions match TRBD2. CDR1 is MDHEN and CDR2 is SYDVKM in the germline V gene. V lost 4 bases and J lost 0; bases outside the gene matches: 5. The CDR3 has 16 residues. Here the CDR3 DNA reads TGTGCCAGCAGTTCCCCTGGGGGGGCGAACACCGGGGAGCTGTTTTTT. This sequence encodes CASSSPGGANTGELFF.

Details on this clone: A junction end diverges from the germline sequence, so it may reflect a read error. This sequence joins TRBV11-2 and TRBJ2-7; D might be TRBD1 or TRBD2, each matching 5 bases. Germline V gene lookup returns CDR1 SGHAT and CDR2 FQNNGV. The CDR3 is 12 residues long. The CDR3 DNA follows: TGTGCCAGCAGCCCTGGGACGTTCCCAGCGCACTTC. As protein: CASSPGTFPAHF.

The V and J genes are TRBV7-9 and TRBJ2-1, with 13 bases that match TRBD2. Germline V gene sequence: CDR1 SEHNR, CDR2 FQNEAQ (reference sequence). This CDR3 contains 19 residues. V gave up 5 bases and J gave up 0 bases; unmatched junction bases: 10. The CDR3 region has the DNA TGTGCCAGCAGCAAAGGACTAGCGGGAGCCCTGAGCTCCTACAATGAGCAGTTCTTC. This translates into CASSKGLAGALSSYNEQFF.

This clone occurred once. V gene TRBV19 combines with J gene TRBJ2-3, with 8 bases identical to TRBD2. Germline V gene data show CDR1 as LNHDA and CDR2 as SQIVND (reference sequence). The CDR3 has 14 amino acids. J was trimmed by 4 bases and V by 6 bases; bases with no gene match: 6. The CDR3 DNA follows: TGTGCCAGTAGAAATAGCGGGATCGCAGATACGCAGTATTTT. Encoded protein: CASRNSGIADTQYF.

In the case of this clone: Other DNA sequences within the sample encode an identical CDR3. The chain links TRBV19 to TRBJ1-1; no clear D gene. CDR1 and CDR2 (germline): LNHDA, SQIVND (reference sequence). V was cut by 6 bases and J by 1 base, with 12 bases left in between. CDR3 size: 14 residues. The DNA of the CDR3 is TGTGCCAGTAGACCCGGGCAACGGAACACTGAAGCTTTCTTT. Translation: CASRPGQRNTEAFF.

Comments on this clone: The sample has other DNA sequences that encode this CDR3 too. V gene TRBV30 combines with J gene TRBJ2-1, with D hard to call. Trimming removed 0 bases from V and 4 bases from J, with 4 bases in between. This CDR3 has 12 residues. Germline V CDR1 and CDR2: GTSNPN, SVGIG (reference sequence). The CDR3 sequence is CAWSVRYNEQFF. The DNA of the CDR3 is TGTGCCTGGAGTGTACGGTACAATGAGCAGTTCTTC.

The rearrangement links TRBV19 to TRBJ1-5; 8 bases align to TRBD1. There are 14 residues in the CDR3. The junction had 8 bases not matched to a gene; V was cut back by 7 bases and J by 6 bases. Germline V gene data show CDR1 as LNHDA and CDR2 as SQIVND (reference sequence). The DNA for the CDR3 is TGTGCCAGTACTCCCCGGACAGGGTTTCAGCCCCAGCATTTT. It translates to CASTPRTGFQPQHF.

V usage is TRBV5-4 and J usage is TRBJ1-2; D may be TRBD1 (6 bases). The CDR3 contains 17 residues. Trimming cost V 0 bases and J 2 bases, with 17 bases left between them. Per the germline V gene, CDR1 is SGHNT and CDR2 is YYREEE (reference sequence). The CDR3 DNA sequence: TGTGCCAGCAGCTTGGGTACCTGGGGGGCCTCGAACTATGGCTACACCTTC. Translation gives CASSLGTWGASNYGYTF.

The rearrangement links TRBV15 to TRBJ2-3, with a weak D call TRBD2 (6 bases). The CDR3 runs 14 residues. Trimming stripped 4 bases from V and 5 bases from J, with 13 bases between. Germline-derived CDR1 and CDR2 are LNHNV and YYDKDF (reference sequence). CDR3 coding DNA: TGTGCCACCAGCACCCCGTTGGGAGGAGATACGCAGTATTTT. Protein: CATSTPLGGDTQYF. Combining the CDR3 with reference TRBV15 and TRBJ2-3 gives the whole variable domain DAMVIQNPRYQVTQFGKPVTLSCSQTLNHNVMYWYQQKSSQAPKLLFHYYDKDFNNEADTPDNFQSRRPNTSFCFLDIRSPGLGDTAMYLCATSTPLGGDTQYFGPGTRLTVL.

This clone appeared a single time. The V and J genes are TRBV6-5 and TRBJ2-5; 7 bases agree with TRBD1. From germline, CDR1 is MNHEY and CDR2 SVGAGI. The CDR3 runs 12 residues. J gave up 7 bases and V 6 bases, and 5 bases lay outside the gene matches. In DNA form, the CDR3 reads TGTGCCAGCAGGGGGACAGCTGGGACCCAGTACTTC. Amino acids: CASRGTAGTQYF.

The chain joins TRBV5-5 to TRBJ2-5; D gene unclear. CDR1 is SGHKS, CDR2 YYEKEE, per germline (reference sequence). With 7 bases removed from V and 2 bases from J, the gap between germline ends came to 12 bases. The CDR3 contains 13 residues. The CDR3: CASDAQLQETQYF. The CDR3 coding sequence is TGTGCCAGCGACGCCCAGCTTCAAGAGACCCAGTACTTC.

The chain carries TRBV5-8 and TRBJ2-7, with TRBD2 identical over 8 bases. The ends lost 5 bases at V and 2 bases at J; junction bases unmatched: 3. The CDR3 is 13 amino acids. Germline V CDR1 and CDR2: SGHTS, YDEGEE. The CDR3 region is CASRGLAAYEQYF. The CDR3 nucleotides read TGTGCCAGCAGAGGACTAGCAGCCTACGAGCAGTACTTC. Full variable domain (missing parts from reference TRBV5-8 and TRBJ2-7): EAGVTQSPTHLIKTRGQQATLRCSPISGHTSVYWYQQALGLGLQFLLWYDEGEERNRGNFPPRFSGRQFPNYSSELNVNALELEDSALYLCASRGLAAYEQYFGPGTRLTVT.

This chain connects TRBV28 to TRBJ1-2; 8 bases map to TRBD1. CDR3 length: 15 amino acids. V lost 6 bases and J lost 4; bases outside the gene matches: 10. Per germline, CDR1 MDHEN and CDR2 SYDVKM. CDR3 sequence (DNA): TGTGCCAGCAGGTATATTCGGACAGGGAGCTATGGCTACACCTTC. It translates to CASRYIRTGSYGYTF.